The next 23 T cell receptor beta chains were all read from a single sample in a study of OX40 agonist ivuxolimab in advanced cancers. Data came from immunoSEQ multiplex PCR; TCRdb stores just in-frame clones and leaves some out. The table shows 45,000 to 50,000 clones, with less than 90% occurring only once. Sequencing used CD4+ or CD8+ T cells sorted from blood, obtained in a trial of the OX40 agonist ivuxolimab. The receptors were sampled from an adult with an advanced solid tumor such as melanoma, head and neck, liver or kidney cancer.

The CDR3 DNA reads TGTGCCACAGGGGGACTAGCGAGGGAGACCCAGTACTTC. Protein: CATGGLARETQYF. V and J are TRBV10-3 and TRBJ2-5, with 10 nucleotides matching TRBD2. This CDR3 comprises 13 residues. From germline, CDR1 is ENHRY and CDR2 SYGVKD. Trimming cost V 10 bases and J 5 bases; bases outside gene matches: 7.

CDR3 loop: CASSRWGLYEQYF. CDR3 sequence (DNA): TGTGCCAGCAGCAGGTGGGGACTCTACGAGCAGTACTTC. V usage is TRBV7-6 and J usage is TRBJ2-7; D may be TRBD2 (6 bases). The CDR3 loop spans 13 amino acids. Trimming pared 5 bases from V and 3 bases from J, leaving 11 bases between. In germline, CDR1 is SGHVS, CDR2 FNYEAQ.

The chain carries TRBV7-9 and TRBJ2-1, with D hard to call. V was cut by 4 bases and J by 0 bases, with 13 bases left in between. This CDR3 comprises 16 residues. Per the germline V gene, CDR1 is SEHNR and CDR2 is FQNEAQ (reference sequence). The chain's CDR3 is CASSSLAAHSYNEQFF. The CDR3 DNA is TGTGCCAGCAGCTCTCTCGCGGCGCACTCCTACAATGAGCAGTTCTTC.

The rearrangement links TRBV11-1 to TRBJ2-7; 8 bases map to TRBD1. CDR3 length equals 13 residues. Germline CDR1 is SGHAT and CDR2 is FQDESV (reference sequence). The J segment lost 3 bases and the V segment lost 5 bases, leaving 3 bases of the junction unmatched. The CDR3 DNA sequence: TGTGCCAGCAGCCGTGACAGGGGCTACGAGCAGTACTTC. It is translated as CASSRDRGYEQYF.

The chain joins TRBV11-1 to TRBJ2-3; D possibly corresponds to TRBD2 (6 bases). CDR1 is SGHAT and CDR2 is FQDESV in the germline V gene (reference sequence). This CDR3 is built from 14 residues. V was clipped by 5 bases and J by 3 bases, with 12 bases between them. The CDR3 here is CASSNRLGTDTQYF. The CDR3, as DNA: TGTGCCAGCAGCAACCGACTAGGAACAGATACGCAGTATTTT.

J is TRBJ2-1 and V is TRBV10-3; D is perhaps TRBD2 (5 bases). The CDR3 is made up of 15 amino acids. V was clipped by 6 bases and J by 6 bases, with 18 bases between them. Per germline, CDR1 ENHRY and CDR2 SYGVKD. Here the CDR3 DNA reads TGTGCCATCAGAGATGGAGGAAGAGGCGGCAATGAGCAGTTCTTC. Amino acid sequence: CAIRDGGRGGNEQFF.

This clone was picked up one time. The gene calls are TRBV5-1 and TRBJ2-3; D call uncertain. The CDR3 runs 11 residues. CDR1 and CDR2 (germline): SGHRS, YFSETQ. V lost 4 bases and J lost 3, with 3 bases in between. CDR3 in DNA: TGCGCCAGCAGCGAGACAGATACGCAGTATTTT. Translated: CASSETDTQYF.

CDR3 region: CASSLALRGTIQAFF. The DNA of the CDR3 is TGTGCCAGCAGCTTAGCGCTAAGGGGGACGATTCAAGCTTTCTTT. The chain recombines TRBV7-2 with TRBJ1-1; D is perhaps TRBD1 (6 bases). V was trimmed by 0 bases and J by 9 bases, leaving 17 bases between them. Per the germline V gene, CDR1 is SGHTA and CDR2 is FQGNSA. The CDR3 consists of 15 residues.

The rearrangement joins TRBV7-9 to TRBJ2-7; unclear D gene. The V gene lost 5 bases and the J gene lost 3 bases, with 5 bases spanning the gap. Germline lookup yields CDR1 SEHNR and CDR2 FQNEAQ (reference sequence). The CDR3 totals 11 residues. The CDR3 loop is CASSRLYEQYF. In nucleotides, the CDR3 is TGTGCCAGCAGCCGTCTCTACGAGCAGTACTTC.

This chain links TRBV5-1 with TRBJ2-2; D remains ambiguous. Trimming pared 3 bases from V and 2 bases from J, leaving 5 bases between. From germline, CDR1 is SGHRS and CDR2 YFSETQ. This CDR3 spans 13 amino acids. In nucleotides, the CDR3 is TGCGCCAGCAGCTCTTCAAACACCGGGGAGCTGTTTTTT. Its translation is CASSSSNTGELFF.

The chain recombines TRBV9 with TRBJ2-3; D may be TRBD1 (7 bases). CDR3 length: 16 residues. V lost 4 bases and J lost 0, with 15 bases in between. Germline V gene sequence: CDR1 SGDLS, CDR2 YYNGEE. Here the CDR3 reads CASSLSGGGSTDTQYF. CDR3 DNA: TGTGCCAGCAGCTTATCAGGGGGAGGTAGCACAGATACGCAGTATTTT.

The gene calls are TRBV27 and TRBJ2-5; maybe TRBD1 (6 bases). The better agreement between TRBJ2-7 and the DNA end casts doubt on the J call. Germline CDR1 reads MNHEY; CDR2 reads SMNVEV (reference sequence). The CDR3 extends over 15 amino acids. CDR3 DNA: TGTGCCAGCAGTACATACCGGACAGCCACCTACGAGCAGTACTTC. Translated, it gives CASSTYRTATYEQYF.

The V gene is TRBV5-6, the J gene TRBJ2-7; tentative D call: TRBD2 (6 bases). This CDR3 region has 14 residues. Trimming cost V 3 bases and J 6 bases, with 16 bases left between them. Germline lookup yields CDR1 SGHDT and CDR2 YYEEEE. This CDR3 is CASSWGDSFPEQYF. The CDR3 bases are TGTGCCAGCAGCTGGGGGGACTCCTTCCCCGAGCAGTACTTC.

CDR3: CAHGEGEKLFF. The CDR3 coding sequence is TGTGCCCACGGCGAGGGTGAAAAACTGTTTTTT. The rearrangement uses TRBV25-1 and TRBJ1-4; no reliable D call. V was cut by 11 bases and J by 7 bases, with 11 bases left in between. Per the germline V gene, CDR1 is MGHDK and CDR2 is SYGVNS. The CDR3 covers 11 residues.

J is TRBJ1-4 and V is TRBV7-9; D is uncertain. The CDR3 is 13 residues long. CDR1 is SEHNR, CDR2 FQNEAQ, per germline (reference sequence). V gave up 6 bases and J gave up 8 bases, with 13 bases separating them. The DNA of the CDR3 is TGTGCCAGCAGTCCGGACGGGTTAGAAAAACTGTTTTTT. Encoded protein: CASSPDGLEKLFF.

V is TRBV6-1 and J is TRBJ2-7; D is possibly TRBD1 (5 bases). CDR1 is MNHNS, CDR2 SASEGT, per germline. V was cut by 2 bases and J by 3 bases, with 11 bases left in between. CDR3 length: 14 amino acids. The CDR3, as DNA: TGTGCCAGCAGTGAAACTACCAGGGACTACGAGCAGTACTTC. Translation gives CASSETTRDYEQYF.

The chain links TRBV10-3 to TRBJ2-5; 16 nucleotides agree with TRBD2. Unmatched junction bases numbered 3, after V lost 6 bases and J lost 5 bases. Germline V gene lookup returns CDR1 ENHRY and CDR2 SYGVKD. CDR3 length: 15 residues. The CDR3 bases are TGTGCCATCAGACCGGGACTAGCGGGGGGGGAGACCCAGTACTTC. Protein: CAIRPGLAGGETQYF.

V gene TRBV4-3 combines with J gene TRBJ2-5, with a weak D call TRBD2 (5 bases). V was shortened by 1 base and J by 4 bases, with 16 bases between the two germline ends. The CDR3 length is 16 residues. Germline V gene data show CDR1 as LGHNA and CDR2 as YSLEER. The CDR3 spells CASSQVLGNGGETQYF. The CDR3 DNA follows: TGCGCCAGCAGCCAAGTTCTCGGAAATGGAGGAGAGACCCAGTACTTC.

V is TRBV7-9 and J is TRBJ2-7; no clear D. Germline values: CDR1 SEHNR, CDR2 FQNEAQ (reference sequence). This CDR3 is 12 amino acids long. Deletions cut 5 bases from V and 4 bases from J, with 9 bases between. The DNA for the CDR3 is TGTGCCAGCAGCATACCCCCATACGAGCAGTACTTC. Its translation is CASSIPPYEQYF.

This chain joins TRBV5-1 and TRBJ1-5; the D is unclear. V was clipped by 0 bases and J by 4 bases, with 11 bases between them. This CDR3 region has 15 residues. Germline values: CDR1 SGHRS, CDR2 YFSETQ. The CDR3 spells CASSLVGGLNQPQHF. CDR3 DNA: TGCGCCAGCAGCTTGGTAGGCGGACTAAATCAGCCCCAGCATTTT.

In nucleotides, the CDR3 is TGTGCCAGTTCAGACAGGGACACCGGGGAGCTGTTTTTT. Translated, it gives CASSDRDTGELFF. The chain carries TRBV6-5 and TRBJ2-2, with TRBD1 identical over 7 bases. The length of the CDR3 is 13 residues. Germline CDR1 and CDR2: MNHEY and SVGAGI. Losses at the gene ends were 9 bases for V and 3 bases for J; bases not matched to a gene: 4.

This sequence joins TRBV29-1 and TRBJ2-1; maybe TRBD2 (6 bases). V dropped 3 bases and J dropped 7 bases, with 13 bases sitting between them. The CDR3 spans 13 residues. Germline values: CDR1 SQVTM, CDR2 ANQGSEA. CDR3 residues: CSVERRVSNEQFF. Here the CDR3 DNA reads TGCAGCGTTGAGCGGAGGGTCTCAAATGAGCAGTTCTTC.

The J gene is TRBJ2-7, the V gene TRBV5-4, with TRBD1 identical over 10 bases. Per germline, CDR1 SGHNT and CDR2 YYREEE (reference sequence). J gave up 4 bases and V 6 bases, and 13 bases lay outside the gene matches. CDR3 length: 16 residues. CDR3 coding DNA: TGTGCCAGCACCTCCGGGGTGGGACAGGGGAGGTACGAGCAGTACTTC. This translates into CASTSGVGQGRYEQYF.